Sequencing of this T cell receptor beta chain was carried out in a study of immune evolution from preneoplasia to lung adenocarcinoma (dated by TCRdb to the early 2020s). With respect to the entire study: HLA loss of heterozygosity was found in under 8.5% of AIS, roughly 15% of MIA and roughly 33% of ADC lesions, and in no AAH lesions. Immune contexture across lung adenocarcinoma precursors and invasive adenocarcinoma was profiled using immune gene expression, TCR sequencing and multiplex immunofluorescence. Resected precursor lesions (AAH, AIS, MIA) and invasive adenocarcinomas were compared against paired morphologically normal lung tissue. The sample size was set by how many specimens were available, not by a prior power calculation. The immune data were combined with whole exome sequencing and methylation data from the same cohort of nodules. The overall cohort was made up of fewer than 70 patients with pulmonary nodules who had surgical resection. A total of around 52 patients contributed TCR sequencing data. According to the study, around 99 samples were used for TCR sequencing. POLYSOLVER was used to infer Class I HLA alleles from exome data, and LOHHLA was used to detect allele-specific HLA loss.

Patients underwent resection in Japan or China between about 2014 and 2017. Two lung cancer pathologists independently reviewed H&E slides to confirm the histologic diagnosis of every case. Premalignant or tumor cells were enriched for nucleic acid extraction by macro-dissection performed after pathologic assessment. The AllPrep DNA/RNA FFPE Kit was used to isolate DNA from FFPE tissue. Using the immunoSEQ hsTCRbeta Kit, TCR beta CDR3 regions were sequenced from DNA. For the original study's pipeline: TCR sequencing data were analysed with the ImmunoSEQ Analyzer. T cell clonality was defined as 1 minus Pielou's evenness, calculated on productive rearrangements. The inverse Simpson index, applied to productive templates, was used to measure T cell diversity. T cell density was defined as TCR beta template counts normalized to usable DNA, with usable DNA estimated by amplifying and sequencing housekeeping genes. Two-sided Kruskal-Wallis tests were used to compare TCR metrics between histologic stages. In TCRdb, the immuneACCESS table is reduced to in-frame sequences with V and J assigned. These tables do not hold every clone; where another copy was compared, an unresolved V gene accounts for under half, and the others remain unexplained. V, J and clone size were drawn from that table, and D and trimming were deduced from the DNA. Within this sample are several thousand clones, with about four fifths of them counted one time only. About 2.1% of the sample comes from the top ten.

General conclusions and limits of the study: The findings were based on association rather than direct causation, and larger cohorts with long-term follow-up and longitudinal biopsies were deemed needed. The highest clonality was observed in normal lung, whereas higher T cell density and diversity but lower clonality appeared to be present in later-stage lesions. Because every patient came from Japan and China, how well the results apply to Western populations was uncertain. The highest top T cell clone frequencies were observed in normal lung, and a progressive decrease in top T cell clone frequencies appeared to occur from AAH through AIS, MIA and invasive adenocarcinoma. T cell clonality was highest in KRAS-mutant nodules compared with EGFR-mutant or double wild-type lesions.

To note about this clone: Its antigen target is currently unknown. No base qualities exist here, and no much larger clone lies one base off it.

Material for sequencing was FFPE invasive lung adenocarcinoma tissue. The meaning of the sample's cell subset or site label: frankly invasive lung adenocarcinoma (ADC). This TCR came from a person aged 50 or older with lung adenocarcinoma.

The CDR3 region reads CASSGQGAGGYTF. The nucleotide sequence reads as follows: TGTGCCAGCTCCGGACAGGGGGCGGGAGGCTACACCTTC. The sequence joins TRBV6-1 to TRBJ1-2, with 11 central nucleotides matching TRBD1. CDR1 is given as MNHNS and CDR2 as SASEGT, both from the germline V gene. Compared with germline, V lacks 8 bases and J lacks 8 bases; bases without a gene match: 7. Reading from cysteine to phenylalanine, the CDR3 counts 13 amino acids. The read is trimmed to its CDR3 DNA, 39 bases read in frame from base 1.